Below are 7 T cell receptor beta chains sequenced from a single sample in a study of blood T cell repertoires in COVID-19. Assay: immunoSEQ multiplex PCR; the TCRdb copy retains only in-frame clones and omits some. The sample lists around 70,000 clones, around nine tenths occurring once. Sample: peripheral blood. The receptors were sampled from a woman aged 18-29 years with acute or convalescent COVID-19.

The genes are TRBV6-5 and TRBJ2-7; 8 nucleotides agree with TRBD1. CDR1 is MNHEY, CDR2 SVGAGI, per germline. The CDR3 totals 15 residues. After removal of 6 bases from V and 5 bases from J, the junction contained 12 bases not matched to a gene. CDR3 DNA sequence: TGTGCCAGCAGCCGACTTCAGGGGGCGCGAGACGAGCAGTACTTC. Encoded protein: CASSRLQGARDEQYF.

The rearrangement links TRBV5-4 to TRBJ2-1, with D maybe TRBD2 (6 bases). Germline V lookup: CDR1 SGHNT, CDR2 YYREEE (reference sequence). The length of the CDR3 is 16 residues. The germline V and J ends were trimmed by 0 bases and 5 bases, with 15 bases remaining between them. CDR3 DNA: TGTGCCAGCAGCTTGGGTGTGCCGGGAGTAGACAATGAGCAGTTCTTC. Translating it yields CASSLGVPGVDNEQFF. The full variable domain, its missing parts supplied by reference TRBV5-4 and TRBJ2-1, is ETGVTQSPTHLIKTRGQQVTLRCSSQSGHNTVSWYQQALGQGPQFIFQYYREEENGRGNFPPRFSGLQFPNYSSELNVNALELDDSALYLCASSLGVPGVDNEQFFGPGTRLTVL.

The chain recombines TRBV18 with TRBJ2-7, with 7 bases aligning to TRBD2. V dropped 2 bases and J dropped 4; count of bases not matched to a gene: 8. CDR3 size: 15 residues. CDR1 is KGHSH, CDR2 LQKENI, per germline. The CDR3 loop reads CASSPGGEKIYEQYF. CDR3 nucleotides: TGTGCCAGCTCACCAGGGGGGGAGAAGATTTACGAGCAGTACTTC.

This chain uses TRBV6-1 with TRBJ2-3, with D tentatively TRBD2 (5 bases). The CDR3 length is 15 residues. Germline V lookup: CDR1 MNHNS, CDR2 SASEGT. V lost 2 bases, J lost 3 bases, and 12 bases lay in between. In nucleotides, the CDR3 is TGTGCCAGCAGTGAATTCGGGATGGGGACAGATACGCAGTATTTT. This translates into CASSEFGMGTDTQYF.

This sequence joins TRBV2 and TRBJ1-6, with 7 positions matching TRBD1. The J segment lost 6 bases and the V segment lost 5 bases, leaving 7 bases of the junction unmatched. The germline V gene has CDR1 SNHLY and CDR2 FYNNEI. This CDR3 contains 15 residues. This CDR3 reads CASSPSTGSNSPLHF. DNA of the CDR3: TGTGCCAGCAGTCCCTCGACAGGGTCTAATTCACCCCTCCACTTT.

The chain combines TRBV14 with TRBJ2-7; D unresolved. Germline CDR1 reads SGHDN; CDR2 reads FVKESK. Trimming pared 1 base from V and 0 bases from J, leaving 7 bases between. The CDR3 runs 14 residues. CDR3 residues: CASSQGRSSYEQYF. The CDR3 DNA is TGTGCCAGCAGCCAAGGGCGGAGCTCCTACGAGCAGTACTTC.

The chain uses TRBV18 and TRBJ2-2; D is perhaps TRBD1 (5 bases). From germline, CDR1 is KGHSH and CDR2 LQKENI. The CDR3 sequence is 10 residues long. Between the trimmed V and J ends, which lost 8 bases and 9 bases, there was a span of 7 bases. The CDR3 loop is CASDRRELFF. DNA of the CDR3: TGTGCCAGCGACAGACGGGAGCTGTTTTTT.